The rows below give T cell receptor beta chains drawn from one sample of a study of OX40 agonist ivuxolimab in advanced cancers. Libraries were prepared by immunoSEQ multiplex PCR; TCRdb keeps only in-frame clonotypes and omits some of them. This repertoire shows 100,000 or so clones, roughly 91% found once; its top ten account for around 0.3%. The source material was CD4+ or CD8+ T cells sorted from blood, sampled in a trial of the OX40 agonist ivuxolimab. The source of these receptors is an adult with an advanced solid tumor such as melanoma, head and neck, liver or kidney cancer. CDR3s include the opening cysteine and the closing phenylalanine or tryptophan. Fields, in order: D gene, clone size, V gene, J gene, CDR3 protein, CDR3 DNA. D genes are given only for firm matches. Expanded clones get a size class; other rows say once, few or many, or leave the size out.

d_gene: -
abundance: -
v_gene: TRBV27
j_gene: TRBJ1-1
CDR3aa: CASARRGNTEAFF
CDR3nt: TGTGCCAGCGCTAGGCGGGGGAACACTGAAGCTTTCTTT

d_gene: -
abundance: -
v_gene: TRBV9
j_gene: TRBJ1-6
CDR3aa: CASSVEGPNSPLHF
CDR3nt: TGTGCCAGCAGCGTCGAGGGTCCGAATTCACCCCTCCACTTT

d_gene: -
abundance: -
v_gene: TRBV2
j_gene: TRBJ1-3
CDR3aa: CASSPQTSSGNTIYF
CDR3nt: TGTGCCAGCAGCCCACAGACCTCCTCTGGAAACACCATATATTTT

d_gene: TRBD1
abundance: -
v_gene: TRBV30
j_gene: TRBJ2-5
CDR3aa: CAWTGQAHQETQYF
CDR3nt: TGTGCCTGGACGGGACAGGCCCACCAAGAGACCCAGTACTTC

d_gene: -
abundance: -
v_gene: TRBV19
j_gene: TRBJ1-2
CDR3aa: CASSEQAGRRANYGYTF
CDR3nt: TGTGCCAGTAGTGAACAGGCGGGCAGGAGAGCTAACTATGGCTACACCTTC

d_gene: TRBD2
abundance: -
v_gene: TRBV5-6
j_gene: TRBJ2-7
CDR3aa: CASSFPGLAHEQYF
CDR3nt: TGTGCCAGCAGCTTTCCGGGACTAGCGCACGAGCAGTACTTC

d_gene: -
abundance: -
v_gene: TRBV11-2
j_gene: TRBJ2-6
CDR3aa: CASSLIASGANVLTF
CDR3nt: TGTGCCAGCAGCTTAATAGCCTCTGGGGCCAACGTCCTGACTTTC

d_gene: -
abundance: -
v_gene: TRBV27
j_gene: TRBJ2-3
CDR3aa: CASSPSGGLTRRDTQYF
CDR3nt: TGTGCCAGCAGCCCCTCCGGGGGGCTGACTAGGAGAGATACGCAGTATTTT

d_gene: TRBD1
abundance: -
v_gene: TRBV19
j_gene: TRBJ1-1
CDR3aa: CASDDRGNTEAFF
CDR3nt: TGTGCCAGTGACGACAGGGGGAACACTGAAGCTTTCTTT

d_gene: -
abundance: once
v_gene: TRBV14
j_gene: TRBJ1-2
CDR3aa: CASSQEMLGGSYGYTF
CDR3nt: TGTGCCAGCAGCCAGGAGATGTTAGGAGGCTCTTATGGCTACACCTTC

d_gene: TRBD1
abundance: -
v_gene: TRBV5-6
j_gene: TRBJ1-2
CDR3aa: CASSLDRTHGYTF
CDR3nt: TGTGCCAGCAGCCTGGACAGGACACATGGCTACACCTTC

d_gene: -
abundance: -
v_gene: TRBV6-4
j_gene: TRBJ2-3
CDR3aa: CASSDYARDTQYF
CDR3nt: TGTGCCAGCAGTGACTACGCGAGGGATACGCAGTATTTT

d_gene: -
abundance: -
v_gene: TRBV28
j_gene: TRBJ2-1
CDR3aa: CASSLNSGPSLF
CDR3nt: TGTGCCAGCAGTTTAAACAGCGGACCTTCGCTCTTC